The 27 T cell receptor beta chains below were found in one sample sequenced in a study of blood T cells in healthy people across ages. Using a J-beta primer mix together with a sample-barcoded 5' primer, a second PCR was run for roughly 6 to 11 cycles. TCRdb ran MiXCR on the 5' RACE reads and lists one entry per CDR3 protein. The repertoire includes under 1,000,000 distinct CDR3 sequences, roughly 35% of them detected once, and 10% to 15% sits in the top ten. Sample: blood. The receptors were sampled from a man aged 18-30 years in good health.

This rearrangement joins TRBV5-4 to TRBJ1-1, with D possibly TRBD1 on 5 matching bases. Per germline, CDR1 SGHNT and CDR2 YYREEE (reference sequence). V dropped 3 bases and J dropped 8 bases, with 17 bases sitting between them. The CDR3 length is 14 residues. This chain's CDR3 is CASSSISQGEEAFF. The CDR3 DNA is TGTGCCAGCAGCTCAATCTCGCAGGGCGAAGAAGCTTTCTTT.

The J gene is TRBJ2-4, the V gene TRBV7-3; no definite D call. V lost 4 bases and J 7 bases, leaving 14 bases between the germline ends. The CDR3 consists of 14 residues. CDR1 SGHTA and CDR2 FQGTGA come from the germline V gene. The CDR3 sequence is CASSSTSGSNIQYF. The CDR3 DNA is TGTGCCAGCAGCTCCACAAGTGGTTCTAACATTCAGTACTTC.

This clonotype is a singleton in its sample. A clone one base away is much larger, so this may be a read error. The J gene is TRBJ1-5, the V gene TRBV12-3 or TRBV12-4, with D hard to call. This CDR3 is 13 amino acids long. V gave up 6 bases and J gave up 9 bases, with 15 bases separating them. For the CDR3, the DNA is TGTGCCAGCAGCATAGGTCCGTTGGGGCCCCAGCATTTT. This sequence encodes CASSIGPLGPQHF.

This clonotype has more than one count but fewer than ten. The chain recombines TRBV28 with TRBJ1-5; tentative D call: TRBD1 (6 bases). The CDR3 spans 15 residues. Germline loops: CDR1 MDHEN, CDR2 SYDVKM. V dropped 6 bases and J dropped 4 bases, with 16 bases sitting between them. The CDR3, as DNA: TGTGCCAGCAGCTCCGGGACAAGGGGAAATCAGCCCCAGCATTTT. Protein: CASSSGTRGNQPQHF.

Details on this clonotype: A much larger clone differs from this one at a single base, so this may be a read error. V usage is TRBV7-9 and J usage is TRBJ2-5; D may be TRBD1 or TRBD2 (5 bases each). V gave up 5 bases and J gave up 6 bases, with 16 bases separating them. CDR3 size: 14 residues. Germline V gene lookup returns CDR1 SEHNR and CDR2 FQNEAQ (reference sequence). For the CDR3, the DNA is TGTGCCAGCAGCCCTGGGACGGCGAGGAAGACCCAGTACTTC. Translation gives CASSPGTARKTQYF.

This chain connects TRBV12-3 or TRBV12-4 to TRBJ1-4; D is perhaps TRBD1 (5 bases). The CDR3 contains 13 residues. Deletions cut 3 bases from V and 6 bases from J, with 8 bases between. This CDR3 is CASSFGGDEKLFF. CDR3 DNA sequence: TGTGCCAGCAGTTTTGGGGGTGATGAAAAACTGTTTTTT.

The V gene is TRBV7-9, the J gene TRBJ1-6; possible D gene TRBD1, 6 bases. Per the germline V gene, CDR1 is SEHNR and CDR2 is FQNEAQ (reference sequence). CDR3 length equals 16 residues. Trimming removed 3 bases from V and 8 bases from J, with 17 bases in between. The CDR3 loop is CASSFKGGADDSPLHF. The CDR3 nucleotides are TGTGCCAGCAGCTTCAAGGGGGGCGCCGATGATTCACCCCTCCACTTT. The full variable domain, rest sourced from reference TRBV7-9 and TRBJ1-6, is DTGVSQNPRHKITKRGQNVTFRCDPISEHNRLYWYRQTLGQGPEFLTYFQNEAQLEKSRLLSDRFSAERPKGSFSTLEIQRTEQGDSAMYLCASSFKGGADDSPLHFGNGTRLTVT.

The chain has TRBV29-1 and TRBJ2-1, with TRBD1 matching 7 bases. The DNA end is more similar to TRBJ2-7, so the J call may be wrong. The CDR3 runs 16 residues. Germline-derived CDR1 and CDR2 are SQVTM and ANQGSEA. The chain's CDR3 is CSVRDRAKDSYNEQYF. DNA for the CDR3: TGCAGCGTGAGAGACAGGGCGAAGGATTCCTACAATGAGCAGTACTTC.

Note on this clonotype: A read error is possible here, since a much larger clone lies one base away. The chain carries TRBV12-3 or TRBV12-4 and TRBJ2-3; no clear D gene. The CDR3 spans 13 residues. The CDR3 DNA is TGTGTCAGCGCGGATCCTAGCACAGATACGCAGTATTTT. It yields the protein CVSADPSTDTQYF.

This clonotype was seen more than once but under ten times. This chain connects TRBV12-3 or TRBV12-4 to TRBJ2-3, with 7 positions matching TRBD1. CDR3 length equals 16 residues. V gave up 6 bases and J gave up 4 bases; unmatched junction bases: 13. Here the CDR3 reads CASRDRQGSSADTQYF. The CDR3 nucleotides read TGTGCCAGCAGAGATAGACAGGGTTCCTCGGCAGATACGCAGTATTTT.

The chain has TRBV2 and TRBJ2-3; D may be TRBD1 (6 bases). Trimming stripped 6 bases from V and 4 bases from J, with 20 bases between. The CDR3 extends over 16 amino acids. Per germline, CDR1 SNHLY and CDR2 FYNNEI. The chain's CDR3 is CASRTAGERRSDTQYF. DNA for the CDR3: TGTGCCAGCAGGACAGCAGGGGAAAGGAGGTCAGATACGCAGTATTTT. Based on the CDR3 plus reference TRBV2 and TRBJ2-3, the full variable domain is EPEVTQTPSHQVTQMGQEVILRCVPISNHLYFYWYRQILGQKVEFLVSFYNNEISEKSEIFDDQFSVERPDGSNFTLKIRSTKLEDSAMYFCASRTAGERRSDTQYFGPGTRLTVL.

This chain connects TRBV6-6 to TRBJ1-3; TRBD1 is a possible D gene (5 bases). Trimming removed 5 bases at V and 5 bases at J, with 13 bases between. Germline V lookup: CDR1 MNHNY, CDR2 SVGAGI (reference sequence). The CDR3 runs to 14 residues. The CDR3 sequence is CASSGGETRNTIYF. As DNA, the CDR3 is TGTGCCAGCAGTGGGGGGGAAACTCGAAACACCATATATTTT.

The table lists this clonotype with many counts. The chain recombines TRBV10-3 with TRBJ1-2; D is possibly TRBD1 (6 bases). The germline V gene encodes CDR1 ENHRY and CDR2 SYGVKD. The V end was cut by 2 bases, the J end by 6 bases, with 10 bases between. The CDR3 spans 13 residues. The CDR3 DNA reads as TGTGCCATCAGTGAGCGAGGGGACAATGGCTACACCTTC. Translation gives CAISERGDNGYTF.

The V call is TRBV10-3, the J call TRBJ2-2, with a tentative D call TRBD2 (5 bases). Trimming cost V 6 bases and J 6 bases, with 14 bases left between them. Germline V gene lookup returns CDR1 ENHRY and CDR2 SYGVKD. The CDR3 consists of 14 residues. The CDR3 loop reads CAIREGVSAGELFF. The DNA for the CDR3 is TGTGCCATCAGAGAGGGAGTTTCCGCCGGGGAGCTGTTTTTT.

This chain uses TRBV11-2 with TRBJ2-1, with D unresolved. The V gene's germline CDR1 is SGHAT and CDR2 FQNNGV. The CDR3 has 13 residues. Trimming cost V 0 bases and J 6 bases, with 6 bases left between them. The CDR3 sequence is CASSLDPVNEQFF. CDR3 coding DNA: TGTGCCAGCAGCTTAGATCCGGTCAATGAGCAGTTCTTC. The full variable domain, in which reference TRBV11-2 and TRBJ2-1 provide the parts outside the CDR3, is EAGVAQSPRYKIIEKRQSVAFWCNPISGHATLYWYQQILGQGPKLLIQFQNNGVVDDSQLPKDRFSAERLKGVDSTLKIQPAKLEDSAVYLCASSLDPVNEQFFGPGTRLTVL.

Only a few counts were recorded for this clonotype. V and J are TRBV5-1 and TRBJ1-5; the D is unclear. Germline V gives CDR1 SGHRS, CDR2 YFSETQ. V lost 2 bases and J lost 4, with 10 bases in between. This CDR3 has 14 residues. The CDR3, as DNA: TGCGCCAGCAGCTTTGATATGCTGAATCAGCCCCAGCATTTT. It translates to CASSFDMLNQPQHF.

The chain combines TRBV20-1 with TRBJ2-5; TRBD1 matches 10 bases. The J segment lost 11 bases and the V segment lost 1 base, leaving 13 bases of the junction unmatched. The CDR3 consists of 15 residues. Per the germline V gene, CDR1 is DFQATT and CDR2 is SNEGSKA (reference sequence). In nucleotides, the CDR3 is TGCAGTGCTAGAGCGGACAGGGGGGTATACAATGAGCAGTACTTC. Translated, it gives CSARADRGVYNEQYF.

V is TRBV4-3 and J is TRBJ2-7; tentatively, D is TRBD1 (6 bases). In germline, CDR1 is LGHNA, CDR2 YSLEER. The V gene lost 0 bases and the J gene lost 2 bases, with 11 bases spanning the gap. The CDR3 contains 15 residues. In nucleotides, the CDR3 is TGCGCCAGCAGCCAAGACTCGGGACACCCCTACGAGCAGTACTTC. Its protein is CASSQDSGHPYEQYF.

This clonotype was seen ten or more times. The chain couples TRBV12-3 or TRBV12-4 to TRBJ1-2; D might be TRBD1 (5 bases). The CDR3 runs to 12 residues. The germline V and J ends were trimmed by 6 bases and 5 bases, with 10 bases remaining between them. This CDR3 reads CASSLGTYGYTF. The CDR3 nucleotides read TGTGCCAGCAGCTTGGGGACGTATGGCTACACCTTC.

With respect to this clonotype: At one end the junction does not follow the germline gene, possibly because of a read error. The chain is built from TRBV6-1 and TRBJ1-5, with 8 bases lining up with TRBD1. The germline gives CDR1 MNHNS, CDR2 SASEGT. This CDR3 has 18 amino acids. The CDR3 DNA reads TGTGCCAGCAGTGAAGCTTTCCCAATAGGGACAGGAGATCAGACCCAGCATTTT. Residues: CASSEAFPIGTGDQTQHF.

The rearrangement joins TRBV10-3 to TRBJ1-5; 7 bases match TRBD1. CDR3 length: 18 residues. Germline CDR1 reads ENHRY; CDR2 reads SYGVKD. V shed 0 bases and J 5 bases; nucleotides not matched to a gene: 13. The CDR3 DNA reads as TGTGCCATCAGTGAGTCAAGTGACTTACAGGGGCGCTATCAGCCCCAGCATTTT. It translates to CAISESSDLQGRYQPQHF.

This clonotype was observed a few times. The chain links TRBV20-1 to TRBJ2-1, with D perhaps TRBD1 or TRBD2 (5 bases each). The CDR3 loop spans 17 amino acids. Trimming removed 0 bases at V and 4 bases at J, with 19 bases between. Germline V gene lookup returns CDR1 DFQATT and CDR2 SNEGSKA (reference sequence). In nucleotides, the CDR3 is TGCAGTGCTAGAGATGGGGACCGAATGGGGTTTTACAATGAGCAGTTCTTC. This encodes CSARDGDRMGFYNEQFF.

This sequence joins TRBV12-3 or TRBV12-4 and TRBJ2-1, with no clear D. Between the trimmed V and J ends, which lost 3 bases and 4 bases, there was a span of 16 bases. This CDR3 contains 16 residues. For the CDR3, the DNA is TGTGCCAGCAGTTTTGATGGCGCCCTGGAGTACAATGAGCAGTTCTTC. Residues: CASSFDGALEYNEQFF.

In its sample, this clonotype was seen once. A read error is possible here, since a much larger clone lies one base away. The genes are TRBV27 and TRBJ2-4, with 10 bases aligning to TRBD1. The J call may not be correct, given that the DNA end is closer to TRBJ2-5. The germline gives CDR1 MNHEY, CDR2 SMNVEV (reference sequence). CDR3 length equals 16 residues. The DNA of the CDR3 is TGTGCCAGCAGTTTATCGACAGGGGGCTTTATGGAGACCCAGTACTTC. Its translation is CASSLSTGGFMETQYF.

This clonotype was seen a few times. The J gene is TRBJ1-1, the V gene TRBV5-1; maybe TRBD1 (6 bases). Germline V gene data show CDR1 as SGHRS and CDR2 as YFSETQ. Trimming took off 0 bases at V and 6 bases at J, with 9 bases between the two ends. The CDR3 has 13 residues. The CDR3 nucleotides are TGCGCCAGCAGCTTGGACAGGGTGGCTGAAGCTTTCTTT. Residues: CASSLDRVAEAFF. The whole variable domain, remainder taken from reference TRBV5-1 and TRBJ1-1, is KAGVTQTPRYLIKTRGQQVTLSCSPISGHRSVSWYQQTPGQGLQFLFEYFSETQRNKGNFPGRFSGRQFSNSRSEMNVSTLELGDSALYLCASSLDRVAEAFFGQGTRLTVV.

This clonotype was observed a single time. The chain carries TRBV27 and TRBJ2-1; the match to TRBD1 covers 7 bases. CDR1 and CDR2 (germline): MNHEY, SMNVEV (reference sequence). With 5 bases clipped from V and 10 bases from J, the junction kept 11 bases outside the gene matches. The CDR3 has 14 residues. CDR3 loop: CASSGHRQGGEQFF. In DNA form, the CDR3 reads TGTGCCAGCAGTGGGCACCGACAGGGCGGCGAGCAGTTCTTC.

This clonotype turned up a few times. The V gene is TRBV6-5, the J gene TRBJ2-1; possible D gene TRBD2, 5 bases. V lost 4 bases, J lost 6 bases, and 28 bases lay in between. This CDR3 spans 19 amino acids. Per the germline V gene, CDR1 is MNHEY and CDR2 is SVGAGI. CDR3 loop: CASSSLSQPMAGVSNEQFF. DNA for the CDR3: TGTGCCAGCAGTTCCCTCAGCCAACCTATGGCGGGTGTGAGCAATGAGCAGTTCTTC.